This T cell receptor (beta chain) stems from a study of tumor and adjacent non-tumor tissue in lung cancer. With regard to this clonotype: This CDR3 fails to terminate in the conserved phenylalanine or tryptophan, so it likely reflects a read error.

This sample's RNA came from whole unsorted tissue. Donors were chemotherapy-naive, newly diagnosed lung cancer surgical patients in China, August–late 2014. Germline CDR1 reads MGHRA; CDR2 reads YSYEKL. CDR3 length: 15 amino acids. The trim removed 4 bases at V and 2 bases at J, leaving 7 bases unmatched. Three rounds of nested PCR, following a modified ARM-PCR protocol, produced the TCRbeta library. A single record per CDR3 protein comes from TCRdb applying MiXCR to the multiplex PCR reads. The sample includes some 77,000 distinct CDR3 sequences, about two thirds of them seen just once. Sequenced input: lung tumor tissue. The chain has TRBV4-1 and TRBJ2-7; TRBD1 matches 8 bases. This clonotype originated in a woman in her 70s with non-small cell lung cancer. Here the CDR3 DNA reads TGCGCCAGCAGCCCCCGACAGGGGCATACCTACGAGCAGTACCTC. It yields the protein CASSPRQGHTYEQYL.